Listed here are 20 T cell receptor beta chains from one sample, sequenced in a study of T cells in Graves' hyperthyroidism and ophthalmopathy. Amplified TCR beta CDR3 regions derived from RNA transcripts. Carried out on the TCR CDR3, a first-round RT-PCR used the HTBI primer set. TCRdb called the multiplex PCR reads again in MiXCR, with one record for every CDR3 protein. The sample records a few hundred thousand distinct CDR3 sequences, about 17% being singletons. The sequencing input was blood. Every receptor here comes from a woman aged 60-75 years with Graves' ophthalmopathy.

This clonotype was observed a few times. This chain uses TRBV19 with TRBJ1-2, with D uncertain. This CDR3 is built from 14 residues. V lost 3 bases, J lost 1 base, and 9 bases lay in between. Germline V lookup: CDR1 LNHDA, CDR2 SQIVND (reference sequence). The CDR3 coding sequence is TGTGCCAGTAGTATGAAGGCTAATAACTATGGCTACACCTTC. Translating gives CASSMKANNYGYTF.

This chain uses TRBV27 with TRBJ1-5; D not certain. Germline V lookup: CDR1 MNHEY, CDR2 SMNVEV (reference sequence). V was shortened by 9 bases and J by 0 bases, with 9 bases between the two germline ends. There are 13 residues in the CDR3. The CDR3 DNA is TGTGCCAGTCGAGGGTATAGCAATCAGCCCCAGCATTTT. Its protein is CASRGYSNQPQHF.

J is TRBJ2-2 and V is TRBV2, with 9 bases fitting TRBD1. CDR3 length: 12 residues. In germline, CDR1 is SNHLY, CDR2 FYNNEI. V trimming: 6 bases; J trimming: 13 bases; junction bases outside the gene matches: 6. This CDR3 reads CASRPGTGTLFF. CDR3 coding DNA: TGTGCCAGCAGACCGGGGACAGGGACGCTGTTTTTT.

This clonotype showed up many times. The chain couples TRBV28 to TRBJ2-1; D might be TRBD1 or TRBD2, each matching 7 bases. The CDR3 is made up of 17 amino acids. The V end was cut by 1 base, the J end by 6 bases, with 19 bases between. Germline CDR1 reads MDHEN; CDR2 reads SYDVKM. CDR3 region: CASSLLGGLAEPNEQFF. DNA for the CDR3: TGTGCCAGCAGTTTATTAGGGGGCCTAGCGGAACCCAATGAGCAGTTCTTC.

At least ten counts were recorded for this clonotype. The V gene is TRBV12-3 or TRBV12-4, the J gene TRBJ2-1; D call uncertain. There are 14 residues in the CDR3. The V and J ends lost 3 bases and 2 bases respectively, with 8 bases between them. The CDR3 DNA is TGTGCCAGCAGTTTTGACGCAGCCTACAATGAGCAGTTCTTC. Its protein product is CASSFDAAYNEQFF.

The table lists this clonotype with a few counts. CDR3 loop: CASSGRTGSPYEQYF. The CDR3 region has the DNA TGTGCCAGCAGCGGCCGGACAGGGTCCCCCTACGAGCAGTACTTC. The rearrangement uses TRBV9 and TRBJ2-7; 8 nucleotides line up with TRBD1. Germline V gene lookup returns CDR1 SGDLS and CDR2 YYNGEE. The V and J ends lost 3 bases and 2 bases, in that order; junction bases with no gene match: 7. There are 15 residues in the CDR3.

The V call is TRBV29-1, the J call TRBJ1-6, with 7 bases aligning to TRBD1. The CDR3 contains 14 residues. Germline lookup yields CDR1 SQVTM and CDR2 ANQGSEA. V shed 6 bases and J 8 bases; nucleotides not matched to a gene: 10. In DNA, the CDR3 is TGCAGCGTAAGAGACCGGGACAGCGATTCACCCCTCCACTTT. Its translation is CSVRDRDSDSPLHF. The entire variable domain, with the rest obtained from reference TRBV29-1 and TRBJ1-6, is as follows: SAVISQKPSRDICQRGTSLTIQCQVDSQVTMMFWYRQQPGQSLTLIATANQGSEATYESGFVIDKFPISRPNLTFSTLTVSNMSPEDSSIYLCSVRDRDSDSPLHFGNGTRLTVT.

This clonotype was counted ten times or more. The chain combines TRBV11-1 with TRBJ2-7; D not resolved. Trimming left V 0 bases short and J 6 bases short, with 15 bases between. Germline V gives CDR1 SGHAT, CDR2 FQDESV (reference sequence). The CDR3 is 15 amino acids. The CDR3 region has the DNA TGTGCCAGCAGCTTAGCATACGGCCCCTCCGTCGAGCAGTACTTC. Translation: CASSLAYGPSVEQYF. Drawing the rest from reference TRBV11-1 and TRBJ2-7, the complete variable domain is EAEVAQSPRYKITEKSQAVAFWCDPISGHATLYWYRQILGQGPELLVQFQDESVVDDSQLPKDRFSAERLKGVDSTLKIQPAELGDSAMYLCASSLAYGPSVEQYFGPGTRLTVT.

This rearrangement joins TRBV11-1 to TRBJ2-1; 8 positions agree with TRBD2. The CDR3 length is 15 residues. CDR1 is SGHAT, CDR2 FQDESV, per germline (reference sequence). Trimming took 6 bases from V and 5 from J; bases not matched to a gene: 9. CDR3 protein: CASSSDTGGHNEQFF. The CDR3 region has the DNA TGTGCCAGCAGTTCGGACACGGGGGGGCACAATGAGCAGTTCTTC.

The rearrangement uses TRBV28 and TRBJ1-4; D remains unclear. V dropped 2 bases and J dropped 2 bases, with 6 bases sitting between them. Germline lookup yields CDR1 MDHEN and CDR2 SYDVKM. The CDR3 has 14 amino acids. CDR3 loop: CASSLVTTNEKLFF. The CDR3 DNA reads TGTGCCAGCAGTTTAGTCACTACTAATGAAAAACTGTTTTTT.

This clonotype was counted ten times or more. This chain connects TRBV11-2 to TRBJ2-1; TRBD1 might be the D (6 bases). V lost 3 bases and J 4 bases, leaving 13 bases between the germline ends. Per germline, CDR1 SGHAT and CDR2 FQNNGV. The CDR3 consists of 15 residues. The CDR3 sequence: CASSLNRAFYNEQFF. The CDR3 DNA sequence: TGTGCCAGCAGCTTGAACAGGGCTTTTTACAATGAGCAGTTCTTC.

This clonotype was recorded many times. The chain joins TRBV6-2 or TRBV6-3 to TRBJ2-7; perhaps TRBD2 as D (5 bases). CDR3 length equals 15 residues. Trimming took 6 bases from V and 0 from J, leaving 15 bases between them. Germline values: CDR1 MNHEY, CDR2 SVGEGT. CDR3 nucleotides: TGTGCCAGCAGCCTCAGCGGTTGGAGCTCCTACGAGCAGTACTTC. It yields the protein CASSLSGWSSYEQYF.

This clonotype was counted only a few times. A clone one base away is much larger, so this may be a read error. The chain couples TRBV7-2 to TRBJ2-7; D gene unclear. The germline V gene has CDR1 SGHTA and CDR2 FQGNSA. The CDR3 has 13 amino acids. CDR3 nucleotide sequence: TGTGCCTGCAGCTTATCTTTGTCCTACGAGCAGTACTTC. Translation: CACSLSLSYEQYF.

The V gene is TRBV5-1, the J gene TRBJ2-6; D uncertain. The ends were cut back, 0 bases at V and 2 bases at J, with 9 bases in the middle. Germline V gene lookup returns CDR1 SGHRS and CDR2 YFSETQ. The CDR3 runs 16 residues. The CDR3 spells CASSLGPNTGANVLTF. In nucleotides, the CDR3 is TGCGCCAGCAGCTTGGGACCGAACACTGGGGCCAACGTCCTGACTTTC.

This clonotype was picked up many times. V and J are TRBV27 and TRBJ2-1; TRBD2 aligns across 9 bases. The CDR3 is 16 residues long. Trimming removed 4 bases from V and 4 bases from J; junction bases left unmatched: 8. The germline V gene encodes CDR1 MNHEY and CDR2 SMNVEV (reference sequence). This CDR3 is CASSWRGGHRYNEQFF. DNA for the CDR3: TGTGCCAGCAGTTGGCGGGGGGGACATCGATACAATGAGCAGTTCTTC.

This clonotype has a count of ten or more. CDR3 in DNA: TGTGCCAGCAGCAGGTCCGGGACTAGCGGGAGGTTTGAGCAGTTCTTC. Translation: CASSRSGTSGRFEQFF. This chain joins TRBV7-2 and TRBJ2-1, with TRBD2 matching over 15 bases. V shed 5 bases and J 9 bases; nucleotides not matched to a gene: 8. This CDR3 has 16 amino acids. Germline V CDR1 and CDR2: SGHTA, FQGNSA.

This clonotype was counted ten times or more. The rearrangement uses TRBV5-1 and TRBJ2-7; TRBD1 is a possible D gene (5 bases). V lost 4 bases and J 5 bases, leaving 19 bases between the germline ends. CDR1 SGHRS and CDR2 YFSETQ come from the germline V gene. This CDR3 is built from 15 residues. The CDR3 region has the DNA TGCGCCAGCAGCCCGGCGACAGCCACATCTCACGAGCAGTACTTC. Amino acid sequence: CASSPATATSHEQYF.

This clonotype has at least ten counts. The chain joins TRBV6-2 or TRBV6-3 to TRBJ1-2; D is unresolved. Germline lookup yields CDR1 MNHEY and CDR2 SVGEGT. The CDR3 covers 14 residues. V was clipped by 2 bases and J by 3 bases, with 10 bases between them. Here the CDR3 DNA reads TGTGCCAGCAGTTACCTAAGAGAGGACTATGGCTACACCTTC. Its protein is CASSYLREDYGYTF.

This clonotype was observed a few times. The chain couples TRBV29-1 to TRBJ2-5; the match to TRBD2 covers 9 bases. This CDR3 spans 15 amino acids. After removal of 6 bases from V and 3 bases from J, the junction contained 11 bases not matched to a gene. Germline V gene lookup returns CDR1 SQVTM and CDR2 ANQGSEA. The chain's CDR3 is CSVARVAGAEETQYF. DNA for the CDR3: TGCAGCGTAGCAAGGGTAGCGGGAGCGGAAGAGACCCAGTACTTC.

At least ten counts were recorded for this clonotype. For the CDR3, the DNA is TGTGCCAGCAGCGAAACGGGACGCGGAGAGACCCAGTACTTC. This encodes CASSETGRGETQYF. The V call is TRBV7-9, the J call TRBJ2-5; the D call may be TRBD1 or TRBD2 (5 bases each). The CDR3 has 14 amino acids. Trimming took off 5 bases at V and 4 bases at J, with 14 bases between the two ends. Germline assignment: CDR1 SEHNR and CDR2 FQNEAQ (reference sequence).